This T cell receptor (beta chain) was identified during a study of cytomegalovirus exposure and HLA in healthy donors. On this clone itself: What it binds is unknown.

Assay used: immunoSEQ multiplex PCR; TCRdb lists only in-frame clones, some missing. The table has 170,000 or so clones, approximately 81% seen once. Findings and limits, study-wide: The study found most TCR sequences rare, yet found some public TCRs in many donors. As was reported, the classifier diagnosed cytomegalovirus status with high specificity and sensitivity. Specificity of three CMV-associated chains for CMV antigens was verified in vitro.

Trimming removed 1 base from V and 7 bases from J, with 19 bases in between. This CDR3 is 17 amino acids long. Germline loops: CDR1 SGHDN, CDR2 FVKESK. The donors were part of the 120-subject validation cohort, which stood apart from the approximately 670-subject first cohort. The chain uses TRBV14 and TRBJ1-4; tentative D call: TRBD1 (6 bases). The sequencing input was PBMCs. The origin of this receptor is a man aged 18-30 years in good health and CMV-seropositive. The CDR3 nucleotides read TGTGCCAGCAGCCAAGCCTCAGGGGTCCCCCGGGGTGAAAAACTGTTTTTT. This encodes CASSQASGVPRGEKLFF.